Below, one T cell receptor beta chain is given with its context. Its antigen is as yet unknown. Both 60 Vbeta primers and 13 Jbeta primers went into the PCR. Here immunoSEQ multiplex PCR was the method, and the copy in TCRdb shows in-frame clones only, minus some. The sample totals fewer than 100,000 clones. This sample is drawn from a study of cytomegalovirus exposure and HLA in healthy donors. Study observations and caveats: Reports state that TCR beta sequences accurately predicted most subjects' HLA-A and HLA-B alleles. There were under 200 TCR beta chains listed as cytomegalovirus-associated.

This CDR3 is 15 amino acids long. V was pared by 1 base and J by 2 bases, with 13 bases between. Germline V gene sequence: CDR1 SGHRS, CDR2 YFSETQ. The chain links TRBV5-1 to TRBJ2-7; D is uncertain. Sequenced sample: PBMCs. The sequence came from a man between 18 and 29 years old in good health and CMV-seropositive. The CDR3 sequence: CASSLSGVSAYEQYF. In DNA, the CDR3 is TGCGCCAGCAGCTTGTCCGGCGTCAGCGCCTACGAGCAGTACTTC.